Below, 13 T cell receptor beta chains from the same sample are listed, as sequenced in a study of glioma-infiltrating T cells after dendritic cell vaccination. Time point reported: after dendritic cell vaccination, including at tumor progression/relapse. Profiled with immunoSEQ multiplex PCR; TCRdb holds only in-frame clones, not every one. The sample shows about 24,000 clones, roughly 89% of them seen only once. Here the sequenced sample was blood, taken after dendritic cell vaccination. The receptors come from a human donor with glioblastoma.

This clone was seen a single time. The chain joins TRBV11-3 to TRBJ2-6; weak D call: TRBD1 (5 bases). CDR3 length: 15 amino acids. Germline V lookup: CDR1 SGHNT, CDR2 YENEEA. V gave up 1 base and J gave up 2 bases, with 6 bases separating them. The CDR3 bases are TGTGCCAGCAGCTTAGGGGGCCCTGGGGCCAACGTCCTGACTTTC. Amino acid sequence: CASSLGGPGANVLTF.

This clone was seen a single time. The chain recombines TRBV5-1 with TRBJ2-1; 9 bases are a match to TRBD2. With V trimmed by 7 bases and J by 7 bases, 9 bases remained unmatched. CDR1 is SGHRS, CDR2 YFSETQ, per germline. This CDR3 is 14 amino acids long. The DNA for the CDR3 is TGCGCCAGCCGGTTAGCGGGGGCGGGGAATGAGCAGTTCTTC. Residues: CASRLAGAGNEQFF.

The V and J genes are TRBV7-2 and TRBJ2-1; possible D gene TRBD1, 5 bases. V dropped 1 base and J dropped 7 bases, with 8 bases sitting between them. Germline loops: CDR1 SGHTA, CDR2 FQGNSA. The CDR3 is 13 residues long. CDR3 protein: CASSLVKGNEQFF. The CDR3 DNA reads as TGTGCCAGCAGCTTAGTCAAGGGGAATGAGCAGTTCTTC.

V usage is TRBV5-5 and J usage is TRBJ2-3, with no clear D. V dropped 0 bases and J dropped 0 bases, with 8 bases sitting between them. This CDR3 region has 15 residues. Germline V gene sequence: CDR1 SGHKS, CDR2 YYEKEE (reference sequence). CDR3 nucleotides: TGTGCCAGCAGCTTGGGAGCGTCTAGCACAGATACGCAGTATTTT. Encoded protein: CASSLGASSTDTQYF.

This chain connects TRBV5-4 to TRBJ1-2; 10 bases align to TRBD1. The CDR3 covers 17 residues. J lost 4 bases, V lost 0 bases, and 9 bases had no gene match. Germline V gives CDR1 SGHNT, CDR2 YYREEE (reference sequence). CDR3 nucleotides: TGTGCCAGCAGCTTGGGACAGGGGGCGCAAACTTTCTATGGCTACACCTTC. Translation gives CASSLGQGAQTFYGYTF.

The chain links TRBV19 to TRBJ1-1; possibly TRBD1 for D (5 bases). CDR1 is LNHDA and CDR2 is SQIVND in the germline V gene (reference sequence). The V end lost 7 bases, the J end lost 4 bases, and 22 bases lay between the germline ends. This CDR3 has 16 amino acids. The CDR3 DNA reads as TGTGCCAGTAAGGAGCAGGGAACGTCATTCGTCACTGAAGCTTTCTTT. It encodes CASKEQGTSFVTEAFF.

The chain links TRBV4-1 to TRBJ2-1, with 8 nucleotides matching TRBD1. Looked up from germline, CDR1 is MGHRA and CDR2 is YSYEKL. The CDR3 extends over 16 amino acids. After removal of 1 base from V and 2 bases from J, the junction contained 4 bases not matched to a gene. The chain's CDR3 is CASSQGAQGAYNEQFF. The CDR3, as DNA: TGCGCCAGCAGCCAAGGGGCACAGGGGGCCTACAATGAGCAGTTCTTC.

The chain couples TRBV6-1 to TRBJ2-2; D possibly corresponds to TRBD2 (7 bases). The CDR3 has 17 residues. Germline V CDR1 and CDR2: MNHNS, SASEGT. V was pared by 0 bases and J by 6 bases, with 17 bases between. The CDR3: CASSEAMGGGGAGELFF. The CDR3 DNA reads TGTGCCAGCAGTGAAGCGATGGGGGGGGGCGGGGCCGGGGAGCTGTTTTTT.

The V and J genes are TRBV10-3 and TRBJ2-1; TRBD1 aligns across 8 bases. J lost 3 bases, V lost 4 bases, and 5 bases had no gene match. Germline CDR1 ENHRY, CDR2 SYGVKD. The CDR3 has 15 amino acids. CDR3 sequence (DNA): TGTGCCATCAGTGGCCAGGGACAGGACTACAATGAGCAGTTCTTC. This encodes CAISGQGQDYNEQFF.

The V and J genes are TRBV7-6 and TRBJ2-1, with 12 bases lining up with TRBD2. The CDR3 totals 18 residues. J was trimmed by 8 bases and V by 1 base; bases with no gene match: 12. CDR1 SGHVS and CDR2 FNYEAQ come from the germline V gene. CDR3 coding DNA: TGTGCCAGCAGCTTAGTCTCGGCGACTAGCGGGAGTTTTCATGAGCAGTTCTTC. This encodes CASSLVSATSGSFHEQFF. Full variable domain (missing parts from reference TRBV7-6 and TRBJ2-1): GAGVSQSPRYKVTKRGQDVALRCDPISGHVSLYWYRQALGQGPEFLTYFNYEAQQDKSGLPNDRFSAERPEGSISTLTIQRTEQRDSAMYRCASSLVSATSGSFHEQFFGPGTRLTVL.

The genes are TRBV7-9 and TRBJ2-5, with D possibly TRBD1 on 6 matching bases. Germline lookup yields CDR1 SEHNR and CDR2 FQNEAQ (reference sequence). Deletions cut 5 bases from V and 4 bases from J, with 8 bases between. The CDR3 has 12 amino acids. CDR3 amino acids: CASSPDRETQYF. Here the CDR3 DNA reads TGTGCCAGCAGCCCGGACAGAGAGACCCAGTACTTC.

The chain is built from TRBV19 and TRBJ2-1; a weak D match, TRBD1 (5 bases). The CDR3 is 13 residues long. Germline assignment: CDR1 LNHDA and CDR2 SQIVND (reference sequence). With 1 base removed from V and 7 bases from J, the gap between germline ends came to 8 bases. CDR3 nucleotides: TGTGCCAGTAGTATAGCCCAGGGTAATGAGCAGTTCTTC. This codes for CASSIAQGNEQFF. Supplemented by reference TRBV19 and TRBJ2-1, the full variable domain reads DGGITQSPKYLFRKEGQNVTLSCEQNLNHDAMYWYRQDPGQGLRLIYYSQIVNDFQKGDIAEGYSVSREKKESFPLTVTSAQKNPTAFYLCASSIAQGNEQFFGPGTRLTVL.

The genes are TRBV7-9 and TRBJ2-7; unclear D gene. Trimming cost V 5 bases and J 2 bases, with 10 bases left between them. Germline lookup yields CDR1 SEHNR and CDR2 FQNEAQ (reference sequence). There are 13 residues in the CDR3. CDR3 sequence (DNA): TGTGCCAGCAGCCCAGTATCCGCCTACGAGCAGTACTTC. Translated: CASSPVSAYEQYF.